The rows below give T cell receptor beta chains drawn from one sample of a study of CD4+ T cells in melanoma. TCRdb keeps only in-frame clones here, not all; method: immunoSEQ multiplex PCR. The sample shows approximately 47,000 clones, 85% to 90% of them seen only once. Material: peripheral blood. The receptors come from a human donor with melanoma. Both conserved end residues are part of each CDR3. The D gene is left open where the match is weak. Size tells how often a clone was seen (once, few, many) or the class of an expanded clone, and some rows leave it out.

j_call d_call v_call clone_size cdr3_aa cdr3_nt
TRBJ1-3 TRBD1 TRBV11-2 - CASSSIRDRRNTIYF TGTGCCAGCAGCTCGATCCGGGACAGAAGAAACACCATATATTTT
TRBJ1-1 - TRBV9 - CASSAGRINTEAFF TGTGCCAGCAGCGCGGGACGGATTAACACTGAAGCTTTCTTT
TRBJ2-5 - TRBV4-1 - CASSQELQETQYF TGCGCCAGCAGCCAAGAGTTACAAGAGACCCAGTACTTC
TRBJ1-2 - TRBV30 - CAWSGGRGGYTF TGTGCCTGGAGCGGGGGCCGAGGTGGCTACACCTTC
TRBJ2-1 TRBD2 TRBV18 once CASSPTGTSGVRQFF TGTGCCAGCTCACCGACTGGGACTAGCGGAGTCAGGCAGTTCTTC
TRBJ2-7 TRBD2 TRBV4-3 few CASSQELGSGGYEQYF TGCGCCAGCAGCCAAGAACTCGGTAGCGGGGGCTACGAGCAGTACTTC
TRBJ2-5 - TRBV7-7 - CASSLGLQETQYF TGTGCTAGCAGCTTAGGACTCCAAGAGACCCAGTACTTC
TRBJ2-7 - TRBV29-1 - CSVWSGEHGLASYEQYF TGCAGCGTTTGGTCTGGGGAACACGGTTTGGCCTCCTACGAGCAGTACTTC
TRBJ2-1 TRBD2 TRBV5-5 - CASSGLSGAVPGGQFF TGTGCCAGCAGCGGGCTTAGCGGGGCCGTTCCGGGGGGGCAGTTCTTC
TRBJ2-7 TRBD1 TRBV27 - CASRQGPRRSEQYF TGTGCCAGCAGACAGGGGCCCCGACGCAGCGAGCAGTACTTC
TRBJ2-7 - TRBV18 few CASSPEDGYEQYF TGTGCCAGCTCACCGGAGGACGGCTACGAGCAGTACTTC
TRBJ1-3 - TRBV2 - CASSGAGRGNTIYF TGTGCCAGCAGTGGAGCGGGGAGGGGAAACACCATATATTTT
TRBJ2-7 TRBD1 TRBV5-6 - CASSLLSSGQGAYEQYF TGTGCCAGCAGCTTGTTAAGTTCCGGACAGGGGGCGTACGAGCAGTACTTC
TRBJ2-1 - TRBV6-4 - CASSDPRGMVGSSYNEQFF TGTGCCAGCAGTGACCCCCGGGGAATGGTAGGGAGCTCCTACAATGAGCAGTTCTTC
TRBJ2-3 - TRBV30 - CAGSPYRTDTQYF TGTGCCGGGTCGCCATACCGCACAGATACGCAGTATTTT
TRBJ1-1 TRBD1 TRBV27 few CASSPGQGGMNTEAFF TGTGCCAGCAGCCCAGGACAGGGAGGCATGAACACTGAAGCTTTCTTT
TRBJ2-1 - TRBV9 - CASSVGLTSWNEQFF TGTGCCAGCAGCGTAGGGTTGACGTCTTGGAATGAGCAGTTCTTC
TRBJ1-1 - TRBV27 - CASSLGRNTEAFF TGTGCCAGCAGTTTAGGCAGGAACACTGAAGCTTTCTTT
TRBJ2-3 TRBD1 TRBV9 once CASSAPGQGALADTQYF TGTGCCAGCAGCGCGCCAGGACAGGGGGCTTTGGCAGATACGCAGTATTTT
TRBJ1-5 - TRBV19 - CASSIDGRYYSNQPQHF TGTGCCAGTAGTATTGATGGGAGATATTATAGCAATCAGCCCCAGCATTTT
TRBJ1-1 TRBD1 TRBV28 - CASSLQGAGTEAFF TGTGCCAGCAGTTTACAGGGGGCAGGAACTGAAGCTTTCTTT
TRBJ2-2 - TRBV5-6 once CASSLGLGANTGELFF TGTGCCAGCAGCTTGGGTTTAGGGGCTAACACCGGGGAGCTGTTTTTT
TRBJ1-2 - TRBV27 - CASSLGQFRGYTF TGTGCCAGCAGTTTAGGGCAATTCCGTGGCTACACCTTC
TRBJ1-5 - TRBV19 - CATQDFYSNQPQHF TGTGCCACTCAGGATTTCTATAGCAATCAGCCCCAGCATTTT
TRBJ1-5 TRBD1 TRBV7-2 - CASSPSPGQGGQPQHF TGTGCCAGCAGCCCGTCTCCGGGACAGGGGGGTCAGCCCCAGCATTTT
TRBJ2-7 - TRBV27 - CASSLGGTYEQYF TGTGCCAGCAGTTTAGGGGGAACCTACGAGCAGTACTTC
TRBJ1-3 - TRBV5-1 - CASRVDSSSGNTIYF TGCGCCAGCAGGGTCGACAGCAGCTCTGGAAACACCATATATTTT
TRBJ2-1 - TRBV6-5 - CASSFSVGYSYNEQFF TGTGCCAGCAGTTTTAGCGTCGGCTACTCCTACAATGAGCAGTTCTTC
TRBJ2-3 TRBD1 TRBV7-3 - CASSKHRGPGADTQYF TGTGCCAGCAGCAAACACAGGGGGCCAGGGGCAGATACGCAGTATTTT
TRBJ2-3 - TRBV7-9 - CASSSLSTDTQYF TGTGCCAGCAGTTCACTGAGCACAGATACGCAGTATTTT
TRBJ2-2 - TRBV29-1 - CSVVPGSNTGELFF TGCAGCGTTGTTCCGGGATCGAACACCGGGGAGCTGTTTTTT
TRBJ2-2 TRBD2 TRBV4-2 - CASRRGGTGELFF TGTGCCAGCAGGCGCGGGGGCACCGGGGAGCTGTTTTTT
TRBJ2-1 TRBD1 TRBV29-1 - CSVGGQGYNEQFF TGCAGCGTTGGGGGACAGGGGTACAATGAGCAGTTCTTC
TRBJ1-1 TRBD1 TRBV18 - CASSRGQGMNTEAFF TGTGCCAGCTCCCGGGGACAGGGTATGAACACTGAAGCTTTCTTT
TRBJ2-5 - TRBV5-1 - CASSDPRDYQETQYF TGCGCCAGCAGCGACCCGAGGGACTACCAAGAGACCCAGTACTTC
TRBJ2-1 TRBD1 TRBV5-1 - CASRGTGGFNEQFF TGCGCCAGCAGAGGGACAGGGGGCTTCAATGAGCAGTTCTTC
TRBJ2-3 - TRBV6-5 - CASSYSEYPTDTQYF TGTGCCAGCAGTTACTCGGAATACCCCACAGATACGCAGTATTTT
TRBJ2-7 - TRBV7-9 - CASSLEGVSSYEQYF TGTGCCAGCAGCTTAGAAGGGGTGAGCTCCTACGAGCAGTACTTC
TRBJ1-2 - TRBV7-2 - CASSLNMGNNYGYTF TGTGCCAGCAGCTTAAATATGGGGAATAACTATGGCTACACCTTC
TRBJ1-5 TRBD1 TRBV28 - CASSTGQGRILEQPQHF TGTGCCAGCAGTACGGGACAGGGGCGGATTTTAGAACAGCCCCAGCATTTT
TRBJ1-6 - TRBV4-1 - CASSVRDISNSPLHF TGCGCCAGCAGCGTACGGGACATAAGTAATTCACCCCTCCACTTT
TRBJ2-5 - TRBV28 - CASSSAGEGEETQYF TGTGCCAGCAGCTCCGCGGGCGAGGGGGAAGAGACCCAGTACTTC
TRBJ1-2 - TRBV28 - CASSPGRGVNYGYTF TGTGCCAGCAGCCCCGGCCGGGGAGTTAACTATGGCTACACCTTC
TRBJ1-2 TRBD1 TRBV5-5 - CASSSGDRRYGYTF TGTGCCAGCAGCTCTGGGGACAGGCGCTATGGCTACACCTTC
TRBJ2-3 TRBD2 TRBV5-1 - CASSLERESDTQYF TGCGCCAGCAGCTTGGAGCGGGAGTCAGATACGCAGTATTTT
TRBJ2-5 - TRBV6-5 - CASGPSDETQYF TGTGCCAGCGGACCTAGCGACGAGACCCAGTACTTC
TRBJ1-1 - TRBV2 - CASSPVSLTEAFF TGTGCCAGCAGCCCCGTTTCCCTTACTGAAGCTTTCTTT
TRBJ1-5 - TRBV19 - CASSIGQGNQPQHF TGTGCCAGTAGTATTGGCCAGGGGAATCAGCCCCAGCATTTT
TRBJ2-5 TRBD1 TRBV18 - CASSPSWDRGEEQYF TGTGCCAGCTCACCTTCCTGGGACAGGGGGGAAGAGCAGTACTTC
TRBJ1-2 - TRBV27 - CASSFAGFDYTF TGTGCCAGCAGTTTTGCAGGGTTTGACTACACCTTC
TRBJ1-5 - TRBV7-9 - CASSFGQNQPQHF TGTGCCAGCAGCTTCGGACAGAATCAGCCCCAGCATTTT
TRBJ2-1 - TRBV5-4 - CASTEDGEQFF TGTGCCAGCACCGAGGATGGTGAGCAGTTCTTC
TRBJ1-1 - TRBV5-4 few CASSLAYTTEAFF TGTGCCAGCAGCTTGGCATACACCACTGAAGCTTTCTTT
TRBJ2-7 - TRBV7-2 - CASSLGVTVYEQYF TGTGCCAGCAGCTTAGGTGTGACGGTGTACGAGCAGTACTTC
TRBJ1-1 - TRBV5-6 - CASSLVRLNTEAFF TGTGCCAGCAGCTTGGTGCGGCTGAACACTGAAGCTTTCTTT
TRBJ2-2 TRBD2 TRBV5-1 - CASSLAGGATGELFF TGCGCCAGCAGCTTGGCCGGGGGGGCCACCGGGGAGCTGTTTTTT
TRBJ2-1 - TRBV16 - CASSQSGVGEQFF TGTGCCAGCAGCCAATCCGGGGTCGGTGAGCAGTTCTTC